The 14 T cell receptor beta chains presented below share a single source sample, sequenced in a study of blood T cell repertoires in COVID-19. Sequencing used immunoSEQ multiplex PCR; TCRdb keeps in-frame clones, though not all of them. The table includes roughly 260,000 clones, about 89% detected once. The sample comprised peripheral blood. The receptors were gathered from a woman in her forties or fifties with acute or convalescent COVID-19.

This clone was detected only once. This chain connects TRBV28 to TRBJ2-3; 14 positions agree with TRBD2. The CDR3 is 15 residues long. Looked up from germline, CDR1 is MDHEN and CDR2 is SYDVKM. The trim removed 8 bases at V and 5 bases at J, leaving 6 bases unmatched. This CDR3 is CASSTSGRAIDTQYF. In DNA, the CDR3 is TGTGCCAGCTCGACTAGCGGGAGGGCCATAGATACGCAGTATTTT.

The chain uses TRBV5-1 and TRBJ1-6; 11 positions agree with TRBD1. The CDR3 totals 15 residues. The J segment lost 6 bases and the V segment lost 3 bases, leaving 2 bases of the junction unmatched. In germline, CDR1 is SGHRS, CDR2 YFSETQ. CDR3 residues: CASSWGTGGNSPLHF. The CDR3 coding sequence is TGCGCCAGCAGCTGGGGGACAGGGGGTAATTCACCCCTCCACTTT.

The V call is TRBV5-4, the J call TRBJ2-5; TRBD1 matches 7 bases. Trimming cost V 2 bases and J 1 base; bases outside gene matches: 5. The CDR3 sequence is 15 residues long. CDR1 is SGHNT and CDR2 is YYREEE in the germline V gene (reference sequence). CDR3 coding DNA: TGTGCCAGCAGCTTAGGTGGACAGGCCCAAGAGACCCAGTACTTC. This encodes CASSLGGQAQETQYF.

The chain combines TRBV12-3 or TRBV12-4 with TRBJ1-5; TRBD1 agrees at 10 bases. The CDR3 covers 13 residues. The V and J ends lost 5 bases and 5 bases, in that order; junction bases with no gene match: 0. CDR3 in DNA: TGTGCCAGCAGTGGGACAGGGGATCAGCCCCAGCATTTT. Protein sequence: CASSGTGDQPQHF.

V and J are TRBV7-2 and TRBJ2-1; TRBD2 is a possible D gene (5 bases). The CDR3 is 17 amino acids. From germline, CDR1 is SGHTA and CDR2 FQGNSA. Trimming removed 1 base at V and 6 bases at J, with 19 bases between. The CDR3 nucleotides are TGTGCCAGCAGCTTAGGGGGAGCGAGGCAGATAAGCAATGAGCAGTTCTTC. Translating gives CASSLGGARQISNEQFF.

The chain has TRBV5-1 and TRBJ1-1, with TRBD1 matching over 9 bases. The CDR3 is 14 residues long. CDR1 is SGHRS and CDR2 is YFSETQ in the germline V gene. The junction had 5 bases not matched to a gene; V was cut back by 4 bases and J by 4 bases. The CDR3 is CASSGDRASTEAFF. In DNA, the CDR3 is TGCGCCAGCAGCGGGGACAGGGCGAGCACTGAAGCTTTCTTT.

V is TRBV11-1 and J is TRBJ1-5; 7 bases are a match to TRBD1. The V and J ends lost 4 bases and 7 bases, in that order; junction bases with no gene match: 4. The CDR3 is made up of 13 amino acids. Per germline, CDR1 SGHAT and CDR2 FQDESV (reference sequence). The CDR3 protein is CASSSDREQPQHF. The DNA for the CDR3 is TGTGCCAGCAGCTCCGACAGGGAGCAGCCCCAGCATTTT.

This sequence joins TRBV5-4 and TRBJ2-1, with D tentatively TRBD1 (6 bases). The CDR3 sequence is 16 residues long. V was cut by 0 bases and J by 0 bases, with 10 bases left in between. Germline assignment: CDR1 SGHNT and CDR2 YYREEE (reference sequence). CDR3 in DNA: TGTGCCAGCAGCTTGGGACAGGCGAGCTCCTACAATGAGCAGTTCTTC. This gives the protein CASSLGQASSYNEQFF.

The CDR3: CASGDTGNTIYF. CDR3 nucleotides: TGTGCCAGCGGGGACACTGGAAACACCATATATTTT. The chain uses TRBV7-2 and TRBJ1-3, with a tentative D call TRBD1 (6 bases). In germline, CDR1 is SGHTA, CDR2 FQGNSA. Trimming pared 8 bases from V and 2 bases from J, leaving 7 bases between. CDR3 length: 12 residues.

This clone was counted only a few times. CDR3 amino acids: CASSLGEQPQHF. The CDR3, as DNA: TGTGCCAGCAGCTTGGGAGAGCAGCCCCAGCATTTT. The chain couples TRBV7-9 to TRBJ1-5; D remains ambiguous. Germline values: CDR1 SEHNR, CDR2 FQNEAQ (reference sequence). The CDR3 has 12 amino acids. Trimming removed 3 bases from V and 7 bases from J, with 7 bases in between.

The V call is TRBV4-2, the J call TRBJ2-5, with a tentative D call TRBD1 (6 bases). The length of the CDR3 is 13 residues. V was shortened by 2 bases and J by 5 bases, with 9 bases between the two germline ends. Per the germline V gene, CDR1 is LGHNA and CDR2 is YNFKEQ. CDR3 DNA sequence: TGTGCCAGCAGCCAAACAGGGTGGGAGACCCAGTACTTC. Amino acid sequence: CASSQTGWETQYF.

The V gene is TRBV7-9, the J gene TRBJ1-6; the match to TRBD1 covers 11 bases. Germline V gives CDR1 SEHNR, CDR2 FQNEAQ (reference sequence). The J segment lost 6 bases and the V segment lost 5 bases, leaving 9 bases of the junction unmatched. The CDR3 totals 17 residues. CDR3 in DNA: TGTGCCAGCAGCCAGGACAGGGGGCGGCCTCTTAATTCACCCCTCCACTTT. Translation: CASSQDRGRPLNSPLHF.

J is TRBJ1-1 and V is TRBV7-3, with a possible D match to TRBD1 (5 bases). This CDR3 contains 13 residues. Looked up from germline, CDR1 is SGHTA and CDR2 is FQGTGA. V lost 3 bases and J 4 bases, leaving 9 bases between the germline ends. CDR3 residues: CASSLGGGTEAFF. Written as DNA, the CDR3 is TGTGCCAGCAGCTTGGGGGGAGGCACTGAAGCTTTCTTT.

The rearrangement joins TRBV27 to TRBJ1-6, with D uncertain. Germline V lookup: CDR1 MNHEY, CDR2 SMNVEV (reference sequence). The germline V and J ends were trimmed by 4 bases and 4 bases, with 14 bases remaining between them. The CDR3 sequence is 16 residues long. The CDR3 DNA reads TGTGCCAGCAGTTCGAGTTACAGAGAGTATAATTCACCCCTCCACTTT. This translates into CASSSSYREYNSPLHF.